A single sample gave rise to the 7 T cell receptor beta chains below, sequenced in a study of shared clonotypes between healthy human individuals. Libraries were prepared by immunoSEQ multiplex PCR; TCRdb keeps only in-frame clonotypes and omits some of them. The sample contains millions of clones, roughly nine tenths of which appear only once. Input material: naive CD4+ T cells sorted from blood. Subset noted: CD45RA+ positively selected. These receptors all stem from a young man in good health.

The rearrangement joins TRBV2 to TRBJ2-7, with TRBD1 matching 8 bases. Germline loops: CDR1 SNHLY, CDR2 FYNNEI. This CDR3 has 14 residues. V dropped 4 bases and J dropped 2; count of bases not matched to a gene: 4. The CDR3, as DNA: TGTGCCAGCAGTGGGACAGGGACCCCCTACGAGCAGTACTTC. Protein: CASSGTGTPYEQYF.

In the case of this clone: The germline gene is not matched at one end of the junction; a read error may be the cause. The CDR3 DNA follows: TGTGCCAGCAGCTTGTCCGCCAGCCGCCCGTTGTTC. Translation gives CASSLSASRPLF. The chain recombines TRBV5-4 with TRBJ2-7; no clear D gene. Per germline, CDR1 SGHNT and CDR2 YYREEE (reference sequence). There are 12 residues in the CDR3.

The rearrangement joins TRBV6-5 to TRBJ2-1; D is uncertain. Trimming shortened V by 4 bases and J by 10 bases, and 14 bases separated the two germline ends. There are 13 residues in the CDR3. Germline-derived CDR1 and CDR2 are MNHEY and SVGAGI. CDR3 bases: TGTGCCAGCAGTTCCCAGCGCCTCCTCGAGCAGTTCTTC. Translating it yields CASSSQRLLEQFF.

CDR3 in amino acids: CASSWDGQGDYNEQFF. CDR3 coding DNA: TGTGCCAGCAGCTGGGACGGACAGGGAGACTACAATGAGCAGTTCTTC. The chain uses TRBV7-9 and TRBJ2-1; 8 nucleotides match TRBD1. V was pared by 4 bases and J by 3 bases, with 8 bases of the junction left unmatched. This CDR3 has 16 amino acids. CDR1 is SEHNR and CDR2 is FQNEAQ in the germline V gene (reference sequence).

The rearrangement joins TRBV2 to TRBJ2-3; 7 bases agree with TRBD1. This CDR3 has 15 amino acids. Germline assignment: CDR1 SNHLY and CDR2 FYNNEI. The ends lost 4 bases at V and 1 base at J; junction bases unmatched: 5. In DNA, the CDR3 is TGTGCCAGCAGTGCTCAAGGACAGGGCACAGATACGCAGTATTTT. It is translated as CASSAQGQGTDTQYF.

This clone has just one count. The chain combines TRBV9 with TRBJ2-1, with TRBD2 matching over 10 bases. J was trimmed by 8 bases and V by 4 bases; bases with no gene match: 12. This CDR3 contains 16 residues. The germline V gene has CDR1 SGDLS and CDR2 YYNGEE. As DNA, the CDR3 is TGTGCCAGCAGCCCTTATTCCGGGACTAGCGCCGATGAGCAGTTCTTC. Protein product: CASSPYSGTSADEQFF.

This chain links TRBV6-4 with TRBJ1-1; D remains ambiguous. The length of the CDR3 is 13 residues. Germline V gives CDR1 MRHNA, CDR2 SNTAGT. Between the trimmed V and J ends, which lost 3 bases and 4 bases, there was a span of 9 bases. This chain's CDR3 is CASSEDGRTEAFF. CDR3 in DNA: TGTGCCAGCAGTGAAGACGGACGCACTGAAGCTTTCTTT.